Below, one TCR beta chain is given with its context. Its cognate antigen has yet to be identified. No base quality information exists; no much larger clone differs at one position. Participants in the prospective study were enrolled through a virtual design, were aged roughly 18 to 100 years, and lived in approximately 25 United States geographic areas. Cohort assignment in the prospective study relied on participant-reported clinical history from a screening survey and a study questionnaire. For ImmuneRACE Cohort 3, a participant was defined as recovered based on two consecutive negative NP/OP PCR tests, clearance by a healthcare professional, or resolution of symptoms. Each participant in the prospective study had whole blood, serum and a nasopharyngeal or oropharyngeal swab collected by mobile phlebotomists. Participants in the prospective study had the option to provide additional blood draws and questionnaires over an approximately 2-month period. Blood samples from the prospective study were shipped frozen or at room temperature prior to DNA extraction.

This entry belongs to a study of blood T cell repertoires in COVID-19 (TCRdb year 2020). Describing the broader study: The collaborator samples originated in the United States, Italy and Spain and spanned the acute and convalescent phases of COVID-19. Where HLA class I and class II types were available, the types were taken from metadata supplied by the sample provider, not from assay-based typing. The prospective study material was composed of cDNA or gDNA derived from T cells, B-cell-depleted T cells, or PBMCs. The repertoires were released in a freely available public database meant as a resource for research on the immune response to SARS-CoV-2. The dataset comprised deeply sampled blood TCRbeta repertoires from subjects exposed to, actively infected with, or recovered from COVID-19. Sample metadata almost always included a de-identified subject ID, COVID-19 status, age in years and sex. Samples were obtained from the ongoing ImmuneRACE study (first 160 participants) and from over 1,000 subjects provided by 6 global collaborators. The study at large found these results: Clinical and demographic metadata were provided uncurated, with the amount varying by source and participant.

The germline V gene yields SGHNT for CDR1 and YENEEA for CDR2. V is trimmed back by 2 bases and J by 4 bases, and the junction contains 8 bases that no gene match accounts for. The CDR3 starts with the cysteine, ends with the phenylalanine, and has 17 residues. The CDR3 DNA has 51 bases and is translated from base 1. TCRbeta CDR3 regions were amplified from genomic DNA by means of the immunoSEQ Assay, a bias-controlled multiplex PCR. In the source study's methods: Within the assay, amplification of reference gene primers was used to estimate how many nucleated cells each sample contained. Sequence reads were collapsed and filtered to measure the absolute abundance of every unique TCRbeta CDR3 rearrangement. For each sample, productive Simpson clonality was calculated as the square root of Simpson's diversity index over productive rearrangements. The immuneACCESS repertoire file appears here via TCRdb, limited to in-frame rearrangements. These files lack a portion of the clones; in checked studies, under half of the deficit traces to unresolved V genes, and the cause of the others is not known. That table is the source of V, J and clone size, and D and trimming were worked out from the DNA. This sample holds about 390,000 clones; about 86% were observed only once. 10% of the sample is held by the ten biggest clonotypes.

The origin of this receptor is a woman aged 45-59 years who had recovered from COVID-19. Sequenced sample: PBMCs or T cells enriched from blood (not recorded which). The receptor chain draws on TRBV11-3 and TRBJ2-3; 11 nucleotides in the junction match TRBD2. The bases are TGTGCCAGCAGCTTAACCCGGACTAGCGGGTTTCCAGATACGCAGTATTTT. Protein translation: CASSLTRTSGFPDTQYF.